This TCR beta chain was recorded in a study of regulatory T cells in long-lasting Graves disease. Study context: Antithyroid drug use was under 3 months in newly diagnosed Graves' patients.

The V gene's germline CDR1 is GTSNPN and CDR2 SVGIG (reference sequence). V was cut by 1 base and J by 5 bases, with 11 bases left in between. The CDR3 totals 13 residues. Libraries of TCR beta came from iRepertoire HTBI primers plus Arm-PCR of CDR3 regions. TCRdb re-called the multiplex PCR reads with MiXCR, one entry per CDR3 protein. The table records 350,000 to 550,000 distinct CDR3 sequences, roughly 17% of them present only once. Time point indicated: newly diagnosed GD, antithyroid drugs for less than 3 months. Researchers made the TCR library from RNA that was extracted from PBMCs. This clonotype was picked up a small number of times. The sample also formed part of further work on T cells in Graves' hyperthyroidism and ophthalmopathy.

The chain uses TRBV30 and TRBJ1-1; TRBD1 might be the D (6 bases). The sequence was obtained from a woman younger than 35 with Graves disease. Here the sequenced sample was peripheral blood mononuclear cells (PBMCs), taken at new diagnosis, from a patient treated with antithyroid drugs. The DNA for the CDR3 is TGTGCCTGGAGTGGGGGGGGCCTGACTGAAGCTTTCTTT. Protein sequence: CAWSGGGLTEAFF.